This TCR beta chain is drawn from a study of blood T cells in healthy people across ages (dated by TCRdb to 2013 to 2016). At the level of the whole study: In model experiments, roughly one uniquely barcoded TCR beta cDNA molecule per two T cells was captured by template switching. To avoid experimental bias, donors of different ages were randomly spread across the sequencing lanes. Donors were grouped into four age groups: young (average roughly 16 years), middle-aged (around 39), aged (roughly 62) and long-lived (around 82). To track age-related changes in TCR beta repertoire diversity, the study relied on deep sequencing normalized with unique cDNA molecular identifiers. Two additional independent replicas of 1 million unique cDNA reads from the same blood draw were analyzed for two donors (one aged 18 to 30 and one aged 80 or older).

Turning to this clonotype: What antigen it recognizes has not been identified. Base qualities were left out, and no much larger clone turns up one base away.

The method behind the library was 5' RACE. The run used an Illumina HiSeq 2500. A second roughly 6 to 12 cycle PCR used a sample-barcoded 5' primer and a J-beta primer mix. A unique molecular identifier was introduced onto each TCR beta cDNA molecule by a template-switch 5' adaptor carrying 12 random nucleotides. Each sample yielded at least 2.5 million CDR3-containing paired-end reads. First-strand cDNA was synthesized from all RNA with the Mint cDNA synthesis kit, primed by a TRBC-specific oligonucleotide. All cDNA was treated with uracil-DNA glycosylase and then went through a first 18-cycle PCR with the universal primers M1SS and BC2_uni_R. As for the original processing: Each sample was normalized by randomly selecting 1 million high-quality reads, each carrying a distinct molecular identifier. Instead of being binned into consensus sequences, reads with shared molecular identifiers were discarded. CDR3 identification, clonotype clustering and error correction used MiTCR with a Q25 quality threshold and the strictest error-elimination algorithm. A nonparametric unseen species model using Euler transformation provided a lower-bound estimate of total TCR beta diversity. Starting from the raw public reads, TCRdb applied fastp trimming at Q25, assembled clones with MiXCR and retained in-frame beta chains. Identical CDR3 protein sequences are pooled into one entry, listed with their most common genes and DNA. TCRdb's processing, not the authors' own work, is the source of the V and J calls. The sample profile shows about 780,000 distinct CDR3 sequences; 35% to 60% of them were found once. The ten largest clones capture less than 20% of the sample.

The germline V gene provides CDR1 SGHVS and CDR2 FQNEAQ. V gives up 1 base and J gives up 4 bases, and the segment between their germline ends measures 10 bases. The CDR3 holds 14 amino acids from the cysteine to the phenylalanine. The sequence is cut down to CDR3 DNA, 42 bases in frame from base 1. Donors were approximately 42 systemically healthy Caucasian individuals from Russia aged 6 to 90 years. Each donor gave about 9.2 milliliters of peripheral blood, drawn into EDTA-treated Vacutainer tubes. PBMCs were isolated by Ficoll-Paque density-gradient centrifugation, with at least 7 million obtained per sample. Trizol reagent was used to extract total RNA from the PBMCs, yielding at least 6 micrograms per sample. For every donor, flow cytometry on a PBMC aliquot measured the percentage of naive CD45RAhigh/CD27high T cells. General study outcomes and caveats: Bulk unsorted PBMC profiling prevented conclusive comparison of naive and antigen-experienced compartments. Donor CMV infection status was unknown, potentially confounding age-related changes in expanded clonotypes. Observed TCR beta diversity per million T cells fell roughly linearly with age, and a significant reduction was already apparent by age approximately 40. Estimates of total diversity based on one million sequenced T cells were considered lower bounds and underestimates. The long-lived group showed more naive CD4+ T cells, fewer expanded clones and increased TCR diversity than the aged group, suggesting age selection. A strong correlation was found between observed TCR beta diversity and the percentage of naive T cells measured by flow cytometry.

The sequenced sample was blood. The origin of this receptor is a man older than 75 in good health. The V and J genes are TRBV7-8 and TRBJ2-5, with TRBD1 tentatively as D gene (6 bases match). The CDR3 here reads CASSLGGLAETQYF. At the DNA level, the sequence is TGTGCCAGCAGCTTAGGGGGGCTAGCAGAGACCCAGTACTTC.